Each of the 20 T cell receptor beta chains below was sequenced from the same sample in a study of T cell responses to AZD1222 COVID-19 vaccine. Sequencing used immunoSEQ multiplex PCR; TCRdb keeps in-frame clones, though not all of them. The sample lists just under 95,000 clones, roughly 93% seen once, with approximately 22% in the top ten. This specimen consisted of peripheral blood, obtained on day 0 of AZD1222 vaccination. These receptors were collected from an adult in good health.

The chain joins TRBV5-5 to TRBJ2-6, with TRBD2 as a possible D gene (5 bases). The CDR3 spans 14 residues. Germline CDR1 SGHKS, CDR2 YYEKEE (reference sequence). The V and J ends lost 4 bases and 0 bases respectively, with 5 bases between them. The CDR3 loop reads CASSGGSGANVLTF. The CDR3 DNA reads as TGTGCCAGCAGCGGAGGCTCTGGGGCCAACGTCCTGACTTTC.

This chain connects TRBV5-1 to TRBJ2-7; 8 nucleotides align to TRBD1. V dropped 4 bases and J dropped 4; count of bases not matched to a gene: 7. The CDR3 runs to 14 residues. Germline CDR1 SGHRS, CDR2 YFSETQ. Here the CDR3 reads CASSEGQGGYEQYF. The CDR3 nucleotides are TGCGCCAGCAGCGAAGGACAGGGAGGATACGAGCAGTACTTC.

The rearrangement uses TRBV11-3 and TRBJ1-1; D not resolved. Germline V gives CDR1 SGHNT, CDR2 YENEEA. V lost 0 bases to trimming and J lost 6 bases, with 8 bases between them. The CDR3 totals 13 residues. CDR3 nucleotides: TGTGCCAGCAGCTTAGACGTGGAATCTGAAGCTTTCTTT. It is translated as CASSLDVESEAFF.

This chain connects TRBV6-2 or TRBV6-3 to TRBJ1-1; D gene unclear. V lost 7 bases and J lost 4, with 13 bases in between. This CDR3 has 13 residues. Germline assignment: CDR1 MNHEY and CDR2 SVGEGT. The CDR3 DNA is TGTGCCAGCATCCCCGGACTAGGCACTGAAGCTTTCTTT. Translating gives CASIPGLGTEAFF.

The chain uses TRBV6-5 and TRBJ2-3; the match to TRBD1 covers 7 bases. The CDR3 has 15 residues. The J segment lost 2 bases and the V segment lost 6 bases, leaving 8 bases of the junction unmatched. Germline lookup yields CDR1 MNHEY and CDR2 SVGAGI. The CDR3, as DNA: TGTGCCAGCAGCACGACGGGACAGCTCACAGATACGCAGTATTTT. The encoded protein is CASSTTGQLTDTQYF.

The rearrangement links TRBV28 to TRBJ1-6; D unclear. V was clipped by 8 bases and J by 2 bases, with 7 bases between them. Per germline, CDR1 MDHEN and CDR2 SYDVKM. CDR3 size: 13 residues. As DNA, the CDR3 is TGTGCCAGCGGACTGACCTATAATTCACCCCTCCACTTT. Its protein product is CASGLTYNSPLHF.

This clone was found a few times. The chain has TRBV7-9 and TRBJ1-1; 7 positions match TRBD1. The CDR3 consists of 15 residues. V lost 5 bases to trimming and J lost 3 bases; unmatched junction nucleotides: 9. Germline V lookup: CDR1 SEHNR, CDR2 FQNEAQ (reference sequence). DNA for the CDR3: TGTGCCAGCAGCCCCCAGACAGGGTTGGACACTGAAGCTTTCTTT. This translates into CASSPQTGLDTEAFF.

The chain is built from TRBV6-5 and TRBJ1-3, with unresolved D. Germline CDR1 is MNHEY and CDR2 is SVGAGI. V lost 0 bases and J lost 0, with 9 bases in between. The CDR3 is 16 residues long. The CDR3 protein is CASSYSPGSSGNTIYF. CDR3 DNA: TGTGCCAGCAGTTACTCGCCCGGCAGCTCTGGAAACACCATATATTTT.

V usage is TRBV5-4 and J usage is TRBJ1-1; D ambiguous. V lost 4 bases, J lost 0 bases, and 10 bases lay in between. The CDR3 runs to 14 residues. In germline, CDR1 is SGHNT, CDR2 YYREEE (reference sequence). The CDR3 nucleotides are TGTGCCAGCAGCCCGGAACTCATGAACACTGAAGCTTTCTTT. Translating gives CASSPELMNTEAFF.

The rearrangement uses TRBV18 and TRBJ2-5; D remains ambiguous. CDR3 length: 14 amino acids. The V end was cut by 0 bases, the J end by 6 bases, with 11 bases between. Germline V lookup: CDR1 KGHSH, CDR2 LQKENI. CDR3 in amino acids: CASSPPARFKTQYF. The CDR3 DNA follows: TGTGCCAGCTCACCACCAGCCAGGTTCAAGACCCAGTACTTC. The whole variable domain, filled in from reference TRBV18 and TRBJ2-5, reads NAGVMQNPRHLVRRRGQEARLRCSPMKGHSHVYWYRQLPEEGLKFMVYLQKENIIDESGMPKERFSAEFPKEGPSILRIQQVVRGDSAAYFCASSPPARFKTQYFGPGTRLLVL.

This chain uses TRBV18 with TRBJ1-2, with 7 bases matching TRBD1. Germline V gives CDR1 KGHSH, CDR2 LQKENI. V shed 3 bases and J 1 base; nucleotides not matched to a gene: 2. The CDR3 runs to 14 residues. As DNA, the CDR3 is TGTGCCAGCTCACCCCGGGACAGTAACTATGGCTACACCTTC. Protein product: CASSPRDSNYGYTF.

Here the CDR3 DNA reads TGTGCCAGCAGTTACCAGGGACTGGTGCGGTACGAGCAGTACTTC. Encoded protein: CASSYQGLVRYEQYF. The rearrangement links TRBV6-5 to TRBJ2-7; a possible D gene is TRBD2 (6 bases). V lost 2 bases, J lost 4 bases, and 15 bases lay in between. Germline lookup yields CDR1 MNHEY and CDR2 SVGAGI. The length of the CDR3 is 15 residues.

CDR3 in DNA: TGTGCCAGTAAGGAGGGCGGGGGTTTGGCAGATACGCAGTATTTT. Translating gives CASKEGGGLADTQYF. The V gene is TRBV19, the J gene TRBJ2-3, with 7 bases fitting TRBD2. Trimming took 7 bases from V and 4 from J; bases not matched to a gene: 11. Germline V gene lookup returns CDR1 LNHDA and CDR2 SQIVND (reference sequence). This CDR3 spans 15 amino acids.

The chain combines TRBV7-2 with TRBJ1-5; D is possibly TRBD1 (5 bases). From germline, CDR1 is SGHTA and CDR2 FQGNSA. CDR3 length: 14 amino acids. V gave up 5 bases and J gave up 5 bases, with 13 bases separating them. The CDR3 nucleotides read TGTGCCAGCAGCCCCCGTGGGGACCATCAGCCCCAGCATTTT. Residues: CASSPRGDHQPQHF.

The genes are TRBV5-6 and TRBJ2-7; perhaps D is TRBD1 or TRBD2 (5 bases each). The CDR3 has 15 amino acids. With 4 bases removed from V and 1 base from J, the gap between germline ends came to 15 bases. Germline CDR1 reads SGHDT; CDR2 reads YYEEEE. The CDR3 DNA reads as TGTGCCAGCAGCGGGGGACCGGGCCGATCCTACGAGCAGTACTTC. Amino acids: CASSGGPGRSYEQYF.

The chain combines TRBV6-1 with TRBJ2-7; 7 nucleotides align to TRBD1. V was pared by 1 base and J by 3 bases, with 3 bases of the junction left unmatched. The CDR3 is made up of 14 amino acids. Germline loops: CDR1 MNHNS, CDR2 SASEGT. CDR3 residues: CASSEDYRGYEQYF. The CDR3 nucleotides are TGTGCCAGCAGTGAAGACTACAGGGGCTACGAGCAGTACTTC.

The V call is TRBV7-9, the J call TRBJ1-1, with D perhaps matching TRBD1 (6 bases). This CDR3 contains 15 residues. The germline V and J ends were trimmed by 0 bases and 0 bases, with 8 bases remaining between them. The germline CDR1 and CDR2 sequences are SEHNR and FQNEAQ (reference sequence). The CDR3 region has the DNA TGTGCCAGCAGCTTAGCAGGGGGTCTGAACACTGAAGCTTTCTTT. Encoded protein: CASSLAGGLNTEAFF.

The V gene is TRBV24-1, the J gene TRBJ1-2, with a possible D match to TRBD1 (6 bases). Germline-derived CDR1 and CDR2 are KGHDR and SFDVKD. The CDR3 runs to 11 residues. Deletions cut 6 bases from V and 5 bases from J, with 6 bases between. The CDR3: CATSQGYGYTF. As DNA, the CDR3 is TGTGCCACCAGTCAGGGGTATGGCTACACCTTC.

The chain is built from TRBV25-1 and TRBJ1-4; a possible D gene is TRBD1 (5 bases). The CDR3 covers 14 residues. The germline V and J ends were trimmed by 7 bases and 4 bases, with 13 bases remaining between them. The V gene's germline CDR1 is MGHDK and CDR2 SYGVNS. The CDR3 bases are TGTGCCAGCATCCAGTCGGGGCTTAATGAAAAACTGTTTTTT. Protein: CASIQSGLNEKLFF.

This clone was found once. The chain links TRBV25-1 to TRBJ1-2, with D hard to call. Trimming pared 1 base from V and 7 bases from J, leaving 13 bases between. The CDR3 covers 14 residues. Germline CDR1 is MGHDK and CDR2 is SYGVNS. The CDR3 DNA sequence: TGTGCCAGCAGTGAATTAGGAGGGCTTCGTGGCTACACCTTC. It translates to CASSELGGLRGYTF.